This paragraph reports one TCR beta chain. This clone was seen a handful of times. Its antigen remains unidentified. Within one base of it there is no much larger clone, and no base qualities were kept. The data were obtained in a study of shared clonotypes between healthy human individuals (dated by TCRdb to about 2020). A note on the overall study: A few men and a couple of women, aged 18 to 49 years, made up the cohort. Each donor's leukapheresis produced roughly between about 0.8 and 8.9 billion PBMCs. To estimate repertoire size and how much clonotypes are shared between individuals, the study performed deep sequencing of blood TCR repertoires from roughly five healthy adults. To increase sequencing depth and limit assay-specific biases, TCR repertoire library preparation and sequencing were carried out by different laboratories using diverse techniques. Broad study findings and their caveats: Pairwise subsampling led to the expectation that sequencing depth would affect the degree of clonotype sharing among donors. Because the study included only a small number of donors, the genetic and exposure-history diversity represented was limited. Sampling was restricted to blood, and TCR repertoires in tissue are likely to differ from TCR repertoires in blood.

The donors were healthy, HIV-negative adults with no recently reported acute infections or vaccinations. Every donor was a Caucasian adult residing in Nashville, Tennessee, USA. For unsorted samples, tens of millions of PBMCs were counted, and genomic DNA was extracted using the QIAamp DNA Blood Mini kit. After blood collection by leukapheresis, PBMCs were isolated using Ficoll-Histopaque density gradient centrifugation and then cryopreserved in the vapor phase of liquid nitrogen. Using the deep immunoSEQ assay, TCR CDR3 regions were amplified from genomic DNA by multiplex PCR. Extracted genomic DNA from each cell subset was distributed evenly across all wells of several immunoSEQ 96-well plates, and each plate was treated as a replicate. For unsorted PBMC, about 300 ng of genomic DNA, equivalent to 30,000 to 35,000 T cell genomes, went into each replicate PCR. Unsorted PBMC genomic DNA was sequenced across ten immunoSEQ deep assay plates. Purified libraries were measured with a Qubit 3.0 fluorometer, size-checked on a Bioanalyzer 2100, and measured again with the KAPA Library Quantification kit. Every immunoSEQ 96-well plate was sequenced on a dedicated single-read 150-cycle Illumina NextSeq 550 flow cell. As for the authors' bioinformatics: Because the immunoSEQ output held only junctional sequences and lacked quality scores, the filtering could not match the filtering applied to full-length reads. To assign V/J genes and CDR3, sequences were annotated against IMGT germline references using PyIR, a Python wrapper for IgBLAST v1.9. Reads with weak V/J assignments (E-value above 1e-6), missing CDR3, stop codons, out-of-frame junctions, or ambiguous translated residues were removed. A V3J clonotype was defined by an identical inferred V gene, J gene, and CDR3 amino acid sequence. To compute the percentage overlap between repertoires, the number of shared unique clonotypes was divided by the size of the smaller repertoire. Richness of each repertoire was evaluated using RTK rarefaction, the Chao1 estimator, and Recon v2.1 estimates of unobserved clonotypes. The table was pulled from immuneACCESS by TCRdb, which kept in-frame rearrangements only. Such tables lose some clones; where checked, under half of the loss comes from unresolved V genes, and the rest has no known cause. Clone size and V and J calls were adopted from that table, with D and trimming inferred from the DNA. In this sample the table shows about half a million clones, roughly 77% of which occur a single time. Under 15% of the sample lies in the top ten.

The sequence derives from a woman in her 40s in good health. Some clones in this sample may be carry-over from other donors' samples. Sequencing input: PBMCs.

The bases are TGTGCCAGTTCCGTGGCCGGACAGCCCATGAACACTGAAGCTTTCTTT. Its translation reads: CASSVAGQPMNTEAFF. The chain employs TRBV19 and TRBJ1-1, and perhaps TRBD1 as D gene, on 6 matching bases. Via the germline V gene (reference sequence), CDR1 is LNHDA and CDR2 SQIVND. The CDR3, from cysteine to phenylalanine, totals 16 residues. The DNA shown is the 48-base CDR3, in frame from base 1. V and J lose 8 bases and 0 bases, and a span of 19 bases separates them.